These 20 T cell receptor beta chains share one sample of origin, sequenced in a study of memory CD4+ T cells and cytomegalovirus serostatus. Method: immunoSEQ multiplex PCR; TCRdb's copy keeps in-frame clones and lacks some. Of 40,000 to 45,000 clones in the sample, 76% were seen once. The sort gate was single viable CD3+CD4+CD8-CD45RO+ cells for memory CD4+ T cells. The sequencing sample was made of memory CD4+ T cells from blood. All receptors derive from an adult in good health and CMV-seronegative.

This CDR3 reads CSVLPENYGYTF. CDR3 in DNA: TGCAGCGTTCTCCCTGAGAACTATGGCTACACCTTC. The gene calls are TRBV29-1 and TRBJ1-2, with D hard to call. Germline V gene data show CDR1 as SQVTM and CDR2 as ANQGSEA. The CDR3 totals 12 residues. The V end was cut by 5 bases, the J end by 2 bases, with 9 bases between.

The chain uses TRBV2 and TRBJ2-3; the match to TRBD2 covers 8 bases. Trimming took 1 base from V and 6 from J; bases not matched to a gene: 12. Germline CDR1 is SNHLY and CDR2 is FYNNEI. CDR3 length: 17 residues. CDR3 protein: CASSEDPASGSRDTQYF. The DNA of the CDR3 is TGTGCCAGCAGTGAAGACCCCGCTAGCGGGTCCAGGGATACGCAGTATTTT.

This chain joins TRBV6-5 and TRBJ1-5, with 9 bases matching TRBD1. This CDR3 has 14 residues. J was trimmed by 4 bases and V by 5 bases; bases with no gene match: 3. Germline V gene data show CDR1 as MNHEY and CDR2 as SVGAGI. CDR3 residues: CASSRGTGNQPQHF. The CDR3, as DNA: TGTGCCAGCAGTAGGGGGACAGGGAATCAGCCCCAGCATTTT.

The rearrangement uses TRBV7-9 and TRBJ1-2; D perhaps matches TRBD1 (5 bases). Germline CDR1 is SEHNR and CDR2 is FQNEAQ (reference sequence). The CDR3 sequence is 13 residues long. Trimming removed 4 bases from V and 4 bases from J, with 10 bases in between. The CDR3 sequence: CASSSGTAYGYTF. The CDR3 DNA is TGTGCCAGCAGCTCCGGGACCGCCTATGGCTACACCTTC.

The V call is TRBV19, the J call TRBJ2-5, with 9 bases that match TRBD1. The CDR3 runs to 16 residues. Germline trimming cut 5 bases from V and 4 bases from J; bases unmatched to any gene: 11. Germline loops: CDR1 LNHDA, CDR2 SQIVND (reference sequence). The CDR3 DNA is TGTGCCAGTAGTTCTACCTCACAGGGGGCGGGAGAGACCCAGTACTTC. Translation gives CASSSTSQGAGETQYF.

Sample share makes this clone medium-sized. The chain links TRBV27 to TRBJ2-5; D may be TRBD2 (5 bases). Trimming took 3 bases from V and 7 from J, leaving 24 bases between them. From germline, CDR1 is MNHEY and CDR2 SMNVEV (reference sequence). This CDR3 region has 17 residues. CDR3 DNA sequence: TGTGCCAGCAGTTTCCTGGAGGCAGGCGGGCCAATTGTGACCCAGTACTTC. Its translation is CASSFLEAGGPIVTQYF.

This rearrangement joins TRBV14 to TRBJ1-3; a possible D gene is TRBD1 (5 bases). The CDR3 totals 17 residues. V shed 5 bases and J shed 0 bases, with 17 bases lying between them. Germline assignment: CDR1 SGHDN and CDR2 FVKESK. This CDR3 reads CASSSLGGPSSGNTIYF. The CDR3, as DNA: TGTGCCAGCAGCTCACTCGGGGGACCCAGCTCTGGAAACACCATATATTTT.

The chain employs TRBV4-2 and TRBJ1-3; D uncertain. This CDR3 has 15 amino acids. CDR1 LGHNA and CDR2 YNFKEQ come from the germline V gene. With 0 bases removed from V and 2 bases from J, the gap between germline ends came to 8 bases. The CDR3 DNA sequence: TGTGCCAGCAGCCAAGATGCAAGCCCTGGAAACACCATATATTTT. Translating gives CASSQDASPGNTIYF.

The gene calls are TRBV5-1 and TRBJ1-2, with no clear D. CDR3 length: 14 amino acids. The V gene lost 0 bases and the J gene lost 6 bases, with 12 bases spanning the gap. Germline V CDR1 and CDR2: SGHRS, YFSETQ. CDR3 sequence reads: CASSLGGLWDGYTF. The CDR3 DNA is TGCGCCAGCAGCTTGGGGGGTCTCTGGGATGGCTACACCTTC. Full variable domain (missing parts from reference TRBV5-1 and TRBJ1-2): KAGVTQTPRYLIKTRGQQVTLSCSPISGHRSVSWYQQTPGQGLQFLFEYFSETQRNKGNFPGRFSGRQFSNSRSEMNVSTLELGDSALYLCASSLGGLWDGYTFGSGTRLTVV.

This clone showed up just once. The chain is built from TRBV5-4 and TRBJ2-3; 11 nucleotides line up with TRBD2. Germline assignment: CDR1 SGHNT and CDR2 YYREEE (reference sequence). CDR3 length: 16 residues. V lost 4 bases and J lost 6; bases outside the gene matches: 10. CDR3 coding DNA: TGTGCCAGCAGCCCTACCGGGACTAGCGGCGTGGATACGCAGTATTTT. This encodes CASSPTGTSGVDTQYF.

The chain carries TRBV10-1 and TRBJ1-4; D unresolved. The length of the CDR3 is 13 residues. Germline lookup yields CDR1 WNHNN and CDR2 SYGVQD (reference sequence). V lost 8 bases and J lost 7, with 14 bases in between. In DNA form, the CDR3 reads TGCGCCAGCCAAGATTCCCTCGGTGAAAAACTGTTTTTT. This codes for CASQDSLGEKLFF.

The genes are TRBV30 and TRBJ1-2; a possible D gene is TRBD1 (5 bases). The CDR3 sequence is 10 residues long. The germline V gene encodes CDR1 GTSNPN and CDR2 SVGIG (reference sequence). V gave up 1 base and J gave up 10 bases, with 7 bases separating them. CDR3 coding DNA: TGTGCCTGGAGTGAGACAGTCTACACCTTC. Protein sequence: CAWSETVYTF.

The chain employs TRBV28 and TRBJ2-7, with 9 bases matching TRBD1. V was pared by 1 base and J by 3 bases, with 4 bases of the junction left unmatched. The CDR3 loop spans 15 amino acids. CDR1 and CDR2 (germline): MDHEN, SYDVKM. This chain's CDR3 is CASSLFPGQGYEQYF. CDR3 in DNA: TGTGCCAGCAGTTTATTTCCGGGACAGGGCTACGAGCAGTACTTC.

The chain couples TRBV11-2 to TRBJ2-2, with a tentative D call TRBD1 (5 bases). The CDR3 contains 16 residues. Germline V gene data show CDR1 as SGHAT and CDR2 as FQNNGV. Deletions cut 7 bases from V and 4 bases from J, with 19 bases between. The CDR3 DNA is TGTGCCAGCACCCAAAGACAGCCGACGAGCACCGGGGAGCTGTTTTTT. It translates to CASTQRQPTSTGELFF.

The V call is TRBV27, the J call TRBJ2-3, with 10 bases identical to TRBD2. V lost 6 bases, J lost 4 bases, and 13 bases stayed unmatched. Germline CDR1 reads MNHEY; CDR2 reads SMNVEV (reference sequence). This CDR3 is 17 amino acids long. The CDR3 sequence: CASSLLAGRTTADTQYF. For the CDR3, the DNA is TGTGCCAGCAGCCTACTAGCGGGGAGAACGACGGCAGATACGCAGTATTTT.

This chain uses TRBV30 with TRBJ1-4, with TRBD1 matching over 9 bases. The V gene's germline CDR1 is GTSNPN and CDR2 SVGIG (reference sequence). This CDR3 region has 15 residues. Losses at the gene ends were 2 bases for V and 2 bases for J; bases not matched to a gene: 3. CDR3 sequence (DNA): TGTGCCTGGAGTCCACAGGGGGCTACTAATGAAAAACTGTTTTTT. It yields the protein CAWSPQGATNEKLFF.

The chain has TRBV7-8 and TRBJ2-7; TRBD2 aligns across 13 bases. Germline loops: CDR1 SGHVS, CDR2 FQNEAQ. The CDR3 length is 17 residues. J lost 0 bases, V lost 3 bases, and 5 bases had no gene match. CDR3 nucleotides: TGTGCCAGCAGCTTGACTAGCGGGGGGTCACTCTCCTACGAGCAGTACTTC. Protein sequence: CASSLTSGGSLSYEQYF.

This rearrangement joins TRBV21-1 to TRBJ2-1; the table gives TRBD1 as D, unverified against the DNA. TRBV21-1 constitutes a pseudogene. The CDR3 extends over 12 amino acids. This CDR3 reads CASSPRDNEQFF. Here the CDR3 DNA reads TGTGCCAGCAGCCCCAGGGACAATGAGCAGTTCTTC.

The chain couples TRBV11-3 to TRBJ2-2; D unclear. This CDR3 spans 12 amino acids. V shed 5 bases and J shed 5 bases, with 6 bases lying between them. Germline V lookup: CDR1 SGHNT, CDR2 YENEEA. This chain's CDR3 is CASSTQTGELFF. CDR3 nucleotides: TGTGCCAGCAGCACACAGACCGGGGAGCTGTTTTTT.

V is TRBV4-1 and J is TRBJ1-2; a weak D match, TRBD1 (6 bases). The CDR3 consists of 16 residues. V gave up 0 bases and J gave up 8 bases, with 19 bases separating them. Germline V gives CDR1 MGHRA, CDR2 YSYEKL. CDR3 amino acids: CASSQDWVGAGAGYTF. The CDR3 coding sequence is TGCGCCAGCAGCCAAGATTGGGTAGGGGCAGGGGCCGGCTACACCTTC.